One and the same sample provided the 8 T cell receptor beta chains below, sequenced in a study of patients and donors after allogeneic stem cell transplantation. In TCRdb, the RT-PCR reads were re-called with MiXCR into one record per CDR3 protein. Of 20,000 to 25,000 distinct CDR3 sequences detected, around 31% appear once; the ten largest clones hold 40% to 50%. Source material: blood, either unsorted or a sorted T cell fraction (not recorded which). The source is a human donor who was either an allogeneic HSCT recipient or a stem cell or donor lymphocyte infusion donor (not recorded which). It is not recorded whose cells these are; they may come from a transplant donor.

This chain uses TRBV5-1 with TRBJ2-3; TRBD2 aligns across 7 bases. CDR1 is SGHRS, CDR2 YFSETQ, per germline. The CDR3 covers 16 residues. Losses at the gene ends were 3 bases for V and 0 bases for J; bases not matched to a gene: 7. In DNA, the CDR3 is TGCGCCAGCAGCTCCGGGGGGTCACCTAGCACAGATACGCAGTATTTT. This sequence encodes CASSSGGSPSTDTQYF.

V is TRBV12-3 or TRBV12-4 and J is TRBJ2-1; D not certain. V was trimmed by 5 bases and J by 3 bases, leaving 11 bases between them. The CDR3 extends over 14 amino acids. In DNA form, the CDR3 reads TGTGCCAGCAGTCCCCCCGGCCGCTACAATGAGCAGTTCTTC. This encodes CASSPPGRYNEQFF.

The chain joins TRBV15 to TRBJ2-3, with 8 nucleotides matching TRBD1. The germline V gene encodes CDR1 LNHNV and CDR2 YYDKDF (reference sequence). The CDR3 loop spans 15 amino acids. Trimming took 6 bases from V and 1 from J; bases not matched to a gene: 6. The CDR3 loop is CATRTRGLGTDTQYF. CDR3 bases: TGTGCCACCAGAACCAGGGGGCTAGGCACAGATACGCAGTATTTT.

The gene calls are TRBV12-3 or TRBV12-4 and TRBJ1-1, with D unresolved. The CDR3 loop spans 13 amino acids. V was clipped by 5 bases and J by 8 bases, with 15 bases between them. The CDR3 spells CASSPHGLWEAFF. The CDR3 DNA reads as TGTGCCAGCAGTCCACACGGTTTATGGGAAGCTTTCTTT.

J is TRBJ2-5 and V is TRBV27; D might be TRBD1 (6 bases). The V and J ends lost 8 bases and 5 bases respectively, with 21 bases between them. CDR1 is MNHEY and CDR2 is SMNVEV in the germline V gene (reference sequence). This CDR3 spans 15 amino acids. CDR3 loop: CASGWTGTPAETQYF. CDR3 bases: TGTGCCAGCGGATGGACCGGGACACCGGCTGAGACCCAGTACTTC.

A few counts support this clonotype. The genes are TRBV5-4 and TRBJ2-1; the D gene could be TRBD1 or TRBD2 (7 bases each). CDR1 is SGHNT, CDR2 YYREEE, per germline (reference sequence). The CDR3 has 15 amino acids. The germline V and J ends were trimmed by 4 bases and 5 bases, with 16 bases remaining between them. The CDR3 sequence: CASSQGGVEDNEQFF. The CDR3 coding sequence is TGTGCCAGCAGCCAGGGGGGGGTCGAGGACAATGAGCAGTTCTTC. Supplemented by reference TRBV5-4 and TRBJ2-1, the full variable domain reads ETGVTQSPTHLIKTRGQQVTLRCSSQSGHNTVSWYQQALGQGPQFIFQYYREEENGRGNFPPRFSGLQFPNYSSELNVNALELDDSALYLCASSQGGVEDNEQFFGPGTRLTVL.

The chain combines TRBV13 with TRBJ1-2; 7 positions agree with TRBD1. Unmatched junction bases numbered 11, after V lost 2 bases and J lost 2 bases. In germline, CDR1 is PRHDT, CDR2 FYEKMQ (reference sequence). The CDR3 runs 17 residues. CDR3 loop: CASSLSLFRRGNYGYTF. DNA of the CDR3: TGTGCCAGCAGCTTAAGTCTATTTCGCAGGGGGAACTATGGCTACACCTTC.

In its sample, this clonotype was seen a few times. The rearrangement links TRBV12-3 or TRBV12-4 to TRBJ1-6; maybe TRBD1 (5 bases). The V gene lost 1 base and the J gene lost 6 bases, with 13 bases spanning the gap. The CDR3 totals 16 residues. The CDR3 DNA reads TGTGCCAGCAGTTTAGGACGGGGACCCACTAATTCACCCCTCCACTTT. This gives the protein CASSLGRGPTNSPLHF.